The present TCR beta chain was sequenced within a study of blood T cell repertoires in COVID-19 (dated by TCRdb to 2018 to 2021). A note on the overall study: Samples covering the acute and convalescent phases of COVID-19 were provided by collaborators in the United States, Italy and Spain. The prospective study material was composed of cDNA or gDNA derived from T cells, B-cell-depleted T cells, or PBMCs. Deeply sampled blood TCRbeta repertoires from subjects exposed to, actively infected with, or recovered from COVID-19 were included in the dataset. Where HLA class I and class II types were available, the types were taken from metadata supplied by the sample provider, not from assay-based typing. A de-identified subject ID, COVID-19 status, age in years and sex were almost always included in the sample metadata. The repertoires were released in a freely available public database meant as a resource for research on the immune response to SARS-CoV-2. Samples came from the ongoing ImmuneRACE study (first 160 participants) plus 1,254 subjects from 6 global collaborators. The paper's findings and limits, for the study overall: The amount of clinical and demographic metadata varied by source and participant and was provided uncurated.

Germline trimming amounts to 5 bases on V and 3 bases on J, with 5 as the count of junction bases outside the gene matches. The CDR3 numbers 14 residues from cysteine through phenylalanine. Left in the record is the CDR3 DNA by itself, 42 bases read in frame from the first base. According to the germline V gene, CDR1 reads SGHTA and CDR2 reads FQGNSA. TCRbeta CDR3 regions were amplified from genomic DNA by means of the immunoSEQ Assay, a bias-controlled multiplex PCR. Turning to the authors' computational methods: Nucleated cell counts per sample were estimated from amplification of reference gene primers within the assay. To quantify the absolute abundance of each unique TCRbeta CDR3 rearrangement, sequence reads were collapsed and filtered. Productive Simpson clonality was computed per sample as the square root of Simpson's diversity index over productive rearrangements. The source is immuneACCESS, and TCRdb retained only in-frame sequences with V and J called. Part of the clones is not carried over; for the studies checked, unresolved V genes explain less than half of this, and the remainder is unexplained. Clone size and the V and J calls come from that table; the DNA yielded D and trimming. The sample table holds 200,000 to 300,000 clones, of which about nine tenths were seen once. The ten largest clones add up to roughly 3.7% of the sample.

The collaborating institutions used their own protocols to collect whole blood in K2EDTA tubes. For TCRbeta analysis, collaborator samples were shipped as frozen whole blood, as isolated PBMCs, or as DNA extracted from either sample type. In regard to this clone: Its antigen is not yet known. No much larger clone exists at a distance of one base, and base qualities are not known.

What was sequenced was peripheral blood. The V gene is TRBV7-2 and the J gene is TRBJ1-1; TRBD1 fits 8 bases in the junction. This clonotype was obtained from a woman aged 40 to 49 with acute or convalescent COVID-19. The DNA reads TGTGCCAGCAGCCTGATCAGGGGGCACACTGAAGCTTTCTTT. The translation is CASSLIRGHTEAFF.